Following are 21 T cell receptor beta chains from one sample sequenced in a study of CD8 T cells in ankylosing spondylitis. Broader study findings: Blood of patients with ankylosing spondylitis appeared to be characterized by a TCR beta motif of fewer than 10 highly homologous variants.

TCRdb passed the 5' RACE reads through MiXCR, listing each CDR3 protein once. The data show roughly 440,000 distinct CDR3 sequences, roughly 17% seen once. Their recognized antigens are unknown. The sequenced material came from blood, either unsorted or a sorted T cell fraction (not recorded which). The receptors shown here come from a male donor with ankylosing spondylitis.

CDR3 residues: CASSQGATDTQYF. CDR3 nucleotide sequence: TGTGCCAGTAGTCAGGGGGCCACAGATACGCAGTATTTT. The genes are TRBV19 and TRBJ2-3; 8 nucleotides line up with TRBD1. The CDR3 loop spans 13 amino acids. Germline-derived CDR1 and CDR2 are LNHDA and SQIVND (reference sequence). The V and J ends lost 5 bases and 2 bases, in that order; junction bases with no gene match: 0.

The V call is TRBV7-2, the J call TRBJ2-1, with D possibly matching TRBD2 (6 bases). CDR3 length equals 14 residues. Trimming took 1 base from V and 8 from J, leaving 12 bases between them. The germline CDR1 and CDR2 sequences are SGHTA and FQGNSA. CDR3 DNA: TGTGCCAGCAGCTTAGTTGGAGGGGTATATGAGCAGTTCTTC. This gives the protein CASSLVGGVYEQFF.

There are a few counts of this clonotype. At one boundary the junction diverges from the germline segment, which might be a read error. V and J are TRBV6-2 or TRBV6-3 and TRBJ2-5, with D possibly called TRBD1 or TRBD2 (5 bases each). CDR3 length equals 12 residues. Germline V gene sequence: CDR1 MNHEY, CDR2 SVGEGT. The CDR3 loop reads CASSYSGTGLDF. The CDR3 nucleotides read TGTGCCAGCAGTTACTCGGGGACCGGGTTAGACTTC.

The CDR3 sequence is CASSLRDRGRLTDTQYF. CDR3 bases: TGTGCCAGCAGCCTCCGGGACAGGGGGAGACTCACAGATACGCAGTATTTT. The chain recombines TRBV9 with TRBJ2-3; 11 bases align to TRBD1. Germline CDR1 SGDLS, CDR2 YYNGEE. The ends lost 4 bases at V and 2 bases at J; junction bases unmatched: 9. CDR3 length equals 17 residues.

This clonotype appeared a few times. The chain uses TRBV20-1 and TRBJ2-1, with TRBD2 identical over 14 bases. CDR3 length: 17 amino acids. The V segment lost 3 bases and the J segment 4 bases; nucleotides outside the gene matches: 8. The V gene's germline CDR1 is DFQATT and CDR2 SNEGSKA (reference sequence). The CDR3 DNA reads as TGCAGTGCTAGGAAAGAGACTAGCGGGAGGGTGTACAATGAGCAGTTCTTC. Residues: CSARKETSGRVYNEQFF.

In this sample, this clonotype turned up a few times. CDR3 sequence: CASSEAWSRIQETQYF. In DNA, the CDR3 is TGTGCCAGCAGTGAAGCCTGGAGTCGCATCCAAGAGACCCAGTACTTC. The chain couples TRBV6-1 to TRBJ2-5; D is unclear. V was cut by 0 bases and J by 1 base, with 12 bases left in between. CDR3 length: 16 amino acids. Germline loops: CDR1 MNHNS, CDR2 SASEGT.

In this sample, this clonotype turned up a few times. V is TRBV5-1 and J is TRBJ1-4; TRBD1 might be the D (5 bases). This CDR3 comprises 13 residues. Germline V lookup: CDR1 SGHRS, CDR2 YFSETQ. Deletions cut 6 bases from V and 8 bases from J, with 14 bases between. The CDR3 DNA is TGCGCCAGCACCGATGGGCCAGGGGAAAAACTGTTTTTT. Translated: CASTDGPGEKLFF.

V gene TRBV5-1 combines with J gene TRBJ2-3; D not certain. V lost 0 bases and J lost 4, with 12 bases in between. The CDR3 covers 15 residues. Germline loops: CDR1 SGHRS, CDR2 YFSETQ. The CDR3 loop is CASSLVGDRSDTQYF. The CDR3 DNA reads TGCGCCAGCAGCTTGGTGGGTGACCGGTCAGATACGCAGTATTTT.

In this sample, this clonotype turned up once. The chain carries TRBV24-1 and TRBJ2-3; D uncertain. Germline CDR1 reads KGHDR; CDR2 reads SFDVKD. Trimming stripped 4 bases from V and 6 bases from J, with 13 bases between. The CDR3 loop spans 14 amino acids. The CDR3 spells CATSDPPTGDTQYF. In DNA, the CDR3 is TGTGCCACCAGTGACCCACCTACTGGGGATACGCAGTATTTT.

The CDR3 sequence is CAWSWSGGPYNEQFF. As DNA, the CDR3 is TGTGCCTGGAGTTGGAGCGGGGGTCCGTACAATGAGCAGTTCTTC. The chain employs TRBV30 and TRBJ2-1; 8 bases agree with TRBD2. V gave up 2 bases and J gave up 4 bases; unmatched junction bases: 7. From germline, CDR1 is GTSNPN and CDR2 SVGIG (reference sequence). The CDR3 runs to 15 residues.

The chain is built from TRBV6-1 and TRBJ2-3; perhaps TRBD2 as D (5 bases). V lost 6 bases to trimming and J lost 6 bases, with 16 bases between them. The CDR3 totals 14 residues. In germline, CDR1 is MNHNS, CDR2 SASEGT. CDR3 in amino acids: CASSRSERRDTQYF. The CDR3 region has the DNA TGTGCCAGCAGCCGTAGCGAGAGGAGGGATACGCAGTATTTT.

The sample holds a few counts of this clonotype. The chain carries TRBV28 and TRBJ1-2, with 7 positions matching TRBD1. Trimming cost V 5 bases and J 1 base; bases outside gene matches: 4. The germline V gene has CDR1 MDHEN and CDR2 SYDVKM. The CDR3 length is 14 residues. CDR3 coding DNA: TGTGCCAGCAGTAAGGGACAGAGTAACTATGGCTACACCTTC. Its protein product is CASSKGQSNYGYTF.

This clonotype was recorded a few times. The rearrangement uses TRBV11-2 and TRBJ1-1, with no clear D. CDR3 length: 16 amino acids. Trimming stripped 1 base from V and 6 bases from J, with 18 bases between. The germline V gene encodes CDR1 SGHAT and CDR2 FQNNGV. This chain's CDR3 is CASSLGVRRRNAEAFF. CDR3 DNA sequence: TGTGCCAGCAGCTTAGGCGTTCGACGCCGAAACGCTGAAGCTTTCTTT.

This clonotype has just a few counts. This chain connects TRBV7-3 to TRBJ1-1, with D tentatively TRBD1 (6 bases). Trimming removed 1 base from V and 3 bases from J, with 9 bases in between. The CDR3 has 14 amino acids. Germline CDR1 SGHTA, CDR2 FQGTGA. The CDR3 loop is CASSLSGGDTEAFF. DNA for the CDR3: TGTGCCAGCAGCTTAAGCGGGGGCGACACTGAAGCTTTCTTT.

In this sample, this clonotype turned up a few times. The rearrangement links TRBV2 to TRBJ2-7, with 7 bases lining up with TRBD1. The junction had 5 bases not matched to a gene; V was cut back by 7 bases and J by 2 bases. The length of the CDR3 is 13 residues. Germline loops: CDR1 SNHLY, CDR2 FYNNEI. The CDR3 DNA is TGTGCCAGCACTGAGGGGGCTACCTACGAGCAGTACTTC. Encoded protein: CASTEGATYEQYF.

In this sample, this clonotype turned up many times. This chain connects TRBV6-1 to TRBJ1-5; no reliable D call. This CDR3 has 15 amino acids. Trimming removed 7 bases from V and 4 bases from J, with 17 bases in between. Germline V lookup: CDR1 MNHNS, CDR2 SASEGT. CDR3 in amino acids: CASIWQQSFNQPQHF. For the CDR3, the DNA is TGTGCCAGCATCTGGCAACAGTCCTTTAATCAGCCCCAGCATTTT.

The chain recombines TRBV29-1 with TRBJ2-3; 9 nucleotides line up with TRBD2. After removal of 4 bases from V and 0 bases from J, the junction contained 5 bases not matched to a gene. The CDR3 is 15 residues long. Germline V gene data show CDR1 as SQVTM and CDR2 as ANQGSEA. CDR3 nucleotide sequence: TGCAGCGTTGGTGAGACTAGCGGTAGCACAGATACGCAGTATTTT. Translated: CSVGETSGSTDTQYF.

The table lists this clonotype with a few counts. This chain connects TRBV6-1 to TRBJ1-5; perhaps TRBD1 as D (6 bases). CDR1 is MNHNS, CDR2 SASEGT, per germline. CDR3 size: 12 residues. V lost 7 bases and J 5 bases, leaving 9 bases between the germline ends. Here the CDR3 reads CASMGGYQPQHF. CDR3 bases: TGTGCCAGCATGGGGGGCTATCAGCCCCAGCATTTT.

The sample holds a few counts of this clonotype. This chain links TRBV5-1 with TRBJ1-4; tentatively, D is TRBD1 (5 bases). The germline V gene encodes CDR1 SGHRS and CDR2 YFSETQ. V was cut by 3 bases and J by 3 bases, with 9 bases left in between. The CDR3 is 14 residues long. The CDR3: CASSYGGPNEKLFF. DNA for the CDR3: TGCGCCAGCAGCTATGGGGGACCTAATGAAAAACTGTTTTTT.

This clonotype has at least ten counts. V gene TRBV29-1 combines with J gene TRBJ1-1; no reliable D call. The V gene's germline CDR1 is SQVTM and CDR2 ANQGSEA. This CDR3 spans 12 amino acids. V was shortened by 3 bases and J by 10 bases, with 15 bases between the two germline ends. CDR3 bases: TGCAGCGTTGATAATTCGGGTCCCGGAGCTTTCTTT. Translated, it gives CSVDNSGPGAFF.

This clonotype was seen a few times. The J gene is TRBJ2-7, the V gene TRBV7-8; D is uncertain. The germline V gene encodes CDR1 SGHVS and CDR2 FQNEAQ. Trimming pared 1 base from V and 3 bases from J, leaving 7 bases between. This CDR3 comprises 13 residues. The CDR3 DNA follows: TGTGCCAGCAGCTTAGGTCCGGGCTACGAGCAGTACTTC. The encoded protein is CASSLGPGYEQYF.